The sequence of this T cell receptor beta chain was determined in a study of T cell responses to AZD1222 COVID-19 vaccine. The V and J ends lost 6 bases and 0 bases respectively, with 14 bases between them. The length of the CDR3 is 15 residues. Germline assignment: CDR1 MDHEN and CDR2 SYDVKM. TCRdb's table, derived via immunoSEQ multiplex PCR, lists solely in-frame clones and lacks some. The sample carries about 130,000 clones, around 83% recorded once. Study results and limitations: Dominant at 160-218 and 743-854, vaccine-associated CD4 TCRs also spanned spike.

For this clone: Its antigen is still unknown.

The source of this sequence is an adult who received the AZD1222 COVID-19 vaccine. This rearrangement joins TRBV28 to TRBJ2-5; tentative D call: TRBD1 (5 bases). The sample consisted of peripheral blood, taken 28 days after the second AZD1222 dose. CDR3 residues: CASRPHRQYQETQYF. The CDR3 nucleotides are TGTGCCAGCAGACCACACAGACAGTACCAAGAGACCCAGTACTTC.